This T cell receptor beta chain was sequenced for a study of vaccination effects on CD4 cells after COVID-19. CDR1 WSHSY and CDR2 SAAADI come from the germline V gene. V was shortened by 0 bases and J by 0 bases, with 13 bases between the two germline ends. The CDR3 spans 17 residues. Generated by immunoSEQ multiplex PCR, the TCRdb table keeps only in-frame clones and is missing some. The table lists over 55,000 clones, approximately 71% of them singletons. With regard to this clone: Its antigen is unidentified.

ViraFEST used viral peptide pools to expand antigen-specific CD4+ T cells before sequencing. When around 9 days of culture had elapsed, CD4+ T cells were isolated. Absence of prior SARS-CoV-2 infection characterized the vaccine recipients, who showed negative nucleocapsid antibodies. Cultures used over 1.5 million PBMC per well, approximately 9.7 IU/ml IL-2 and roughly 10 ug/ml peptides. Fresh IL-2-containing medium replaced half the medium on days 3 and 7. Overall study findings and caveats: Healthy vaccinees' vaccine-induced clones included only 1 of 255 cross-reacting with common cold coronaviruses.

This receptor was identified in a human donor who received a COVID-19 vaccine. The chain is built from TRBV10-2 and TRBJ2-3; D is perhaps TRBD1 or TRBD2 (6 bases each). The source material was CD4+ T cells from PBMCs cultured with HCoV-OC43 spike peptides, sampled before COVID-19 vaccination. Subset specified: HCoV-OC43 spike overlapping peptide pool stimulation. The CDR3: CASSESFRGTSTDTQYF. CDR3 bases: TGCGCCAGCAGTGAGTCTTTTAGGGGGACTAGCACAGATACGCAGTATTTT.